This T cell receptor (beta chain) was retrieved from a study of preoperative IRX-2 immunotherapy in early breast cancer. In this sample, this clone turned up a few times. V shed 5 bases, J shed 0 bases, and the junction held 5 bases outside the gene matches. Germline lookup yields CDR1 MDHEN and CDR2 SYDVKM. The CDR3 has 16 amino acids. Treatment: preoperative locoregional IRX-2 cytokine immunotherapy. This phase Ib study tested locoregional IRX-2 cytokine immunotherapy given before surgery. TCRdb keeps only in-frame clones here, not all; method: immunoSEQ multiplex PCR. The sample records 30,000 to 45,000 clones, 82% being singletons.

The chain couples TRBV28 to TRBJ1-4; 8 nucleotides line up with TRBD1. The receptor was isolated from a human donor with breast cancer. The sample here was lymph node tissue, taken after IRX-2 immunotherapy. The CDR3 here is CASSPGQGSTNEKLFF. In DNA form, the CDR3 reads TGTGCCAGCAGTCCAGGACAGGGCTCAACTAATGAAAAACTGTTTTTT.